Each of the 25 T cell receptor beta chains below was sequenced from the same sample in a study of T cell responses to AZD1222 COVID-19 vaccine. Sequenced by immunoSEQ multiplex PCR; TCRdb stores in-frame clones only, minus some. Of 100,000 to 150,000 clones in the sample, over 75% are singletons; the top ten hold around 20%. The source material was peripheral blood, sampled on day 0 of AZD1222 vaccination. These TCRs come from an adult in good health.

The table lists this clone with a count of one. The rearrangement joins TRBV6-5 to TRBJ1-4; 7 bases line up with TRBD1. Germline-derived CDR1 and CDR2 are MNHEY and SVGAGI. The CDR3 has 14 amino acids. V was clipped by 4 bases and J by 2 bases; unmatched bases: 1. CDR3 in DNA: TGTGCCAGCAGTTGGGGACAGACTAATGAAAAACTGTTTTTT. Translating it yields CASSWGQTNEKLFF.

This clone was seen only once. The chain links TRBV7-2 to TRBJ1-4; a weak D match, TRBD1 (5 bases). The V gene lost 4 bases and the J gene lost 5 bases, with 11 bases spanning the gap. Germline V gene lookup returns CDR1 SGHTA and CDR2 FQGNSA. This CDR3 spans 14 amino acids. DNA of the CDR3: TGTGCCAGCAGCTGGGCCGGGGGAAATGAAAAACTGTTTTTT. Amino acids: CASSWAGGNEKLFF.

This chain connects TRBV6-5 to TRBJ2-2; TRBD1 aligns across 9 bases. Germline CDR1 is MNHEY and CDR2 is SVGAGI. V was pared by 6 bases and J by 6 bases, with 8 bases of the junction left unmatched. The CDR3 has 15 residues. The CDR3: CASRPGQGYPGELFF. DNA for the CDR3: TGTGCCAGCAGACCGGGACAGGGCTATCCCGGGGAGCTGTTTTTT.

The V gene is TRBV19, the J gene TRBJ2-7; D possibly corresponds to TRBD2 (5 bases). V lost 1 base and J lost 3, with 10 bases in between. This CDR3 has 14 amino acids. The germline CDR1 and CDR2 sequences are LNHDA and SQIVND (reference sequence). The CDR3 region is CASSIVGGNYEQYF. CDR3 nucleotide sequence: TGTGCCAGTAGTATAGTTGGAGGTAACTACGAGCAGTACTTC. The full variable domain, in which reference TRBV19 and TRBJ2-7 provide the parts outside the CDR3, is DGGITQSPKYLFRKEGQNVTLSCEQNLNHDAMYWYRQDPGQGLRLIYYSQIVNDFQKGDIAEGYSVSREKKESFPLTVTSAQKNPTAFYLCASSIVGGNYEQYFGPGTRLTVT.

The chain has TRBV27 and TRBJ1-4; perhaps TRBD1 as D (6 bases). Trimming removed 5 bases from V and 3 bases from J, with 19 bases in between. The CDR3 has 17 residues. Germline V gene data show CDR1 as MNHEY and CDR2 as SMNVEV (reference sequence). The CDR3 DNA is TGTGCCAGCAGTCCTGGACGGGGACAACGGGCTAATGAAAAACTGTTTTTT. It codes for CASSPGRGQRANEKLFF.

The chain links TRBV27 to TRBJ1-2; D remains ambiguous. V was trimmed by 8 bases and J by 4 bases, leaving 11 bases between them. CDR1 is MNHEY and CDR2 is SMNVEV in the germline V gene (reference sequence). The CDR3 consists of 12 residues. CDR3 coding DNA: TGTGCCAGCGGCAAAACGATCTATGGCTACACCTTC. It is translated as CASGKTIYGYTF.

This clone was recorded a few times. The V gene is TRBV5-1, the J gene TRBJ1-2; D ambiguous. With 0 bases removed from V and 4 bases from J, the gap between germline ends came to 16 bases. Germline CDR1 reads SGHRS; CDR2 reads YFSETQ. The CDR3 is 16 amino acids. The CDR3 DNA is TGCGCCAGCAGCTTGGCCGTGGAACGAGGATTCTATGGCTACACCTTC. Residues: CASSLAVERGFYGYTF.

The table lists this clone with a few counts. This rearrangement joins TRBV5-5 to TRBJ1-5, with D tentatively TRBD1 (6 bases). The CDR3 covers 16 residues. Per germline, CDR1 SGHKS and CDR2 YYEKEE (reference sequence). V lost 4 bases to trimming and J lost 3 bases, with 17 bases between them. CDR3: CASSPRLTGSNQPQHF. The CDR3 region has the DNA TGTGCCAGCAGCCCCCGACTGACAGGATCCAATCAGCCCCAGCATTTT.

This sequence joins TRBV3-1 (or the pseudogene TRBV3-2) and TRBJ2-5, with TRBD2 identical over 7 bases. V was clipped by 0 bases and J by 5 bases; unmatched bases: 6. Germline values: CDR1 LGHDT, CDR2 YNNKEL (reference sequence). This CDR3 comprises 15 residues. This CDR3 reads CASSQDRGDEETQYF. The CDR3 DNA reads TGTGCCAGCAGCCAAGATCGGGGGGACGAGGAGACCCAGTACTTC.

This sequence joins TRBV7-2 and TRBJ2-2, with D perhaps being TRBD1 or TRBD2 (5 bases each). There are 16 residues in the CDR3. Germline CDR1 reads SGHTA; CDR2 reads FQGNSA. The V gene lost 5 bases and the J gene lost 5 bases, with 18 bases spanning the gap. CDR3 loop: CASSPRDGGYTGELFF. For the CDR3, the DNA is TGTGCCAGCAGCCCCAGGGACGGCGGTTATACCGGGGAGCTGTTTTTT. The full variable domain, completed using reference TRBV7-2 and TRBJ2-2, is GAGVSQSPSNKVTEKGKDVELRCDPISGHTALYWYRQSLGQGLEFLIYFQGNSAPDKSGLPSDRFSAERTGGSVSTLTIQRTQQEDSAVYLCASSPRDGGYTGELFFGEGSRLTVL.

The rearrangement links TRBV9 to TRBJ1-1, with TRBD1 as a possible D gene (6 bases). V was cut by 4 bases and J by 3 bases, with 10 bases left in between. The germline V gene has CDR1 SGDLS and CDR2 YYNGEE. The CDR3 extends over 13 amino acids. Here the CDR3 reads CASSKTGYTEAFF. CDR3 in DNA: TGTGCCAGCAGCAAGACAGGATACACTGAAGCTTTCTTT.

V gene TRBV7-3 combines with J gene TRBJ1-1; TRBD1 might be the D (6 bases). The CDR3 totals 13 residues. V was shortened by 3 bases and J by 5 bases, with 10 bases between the two germline ends. Germline V gene data show CDR1 as SGHTA and CDR2 as FQGTGA. DNA of the CDR3: TGTGCCAGCAGCTTCGACAGGTTGACTGAAGCTTTCTTT. Translating it yields CASSFDRLTEAFF.

This sequence joins TRBV5-1 and TRBJ2-3; D might be TRBD2 (7 bases). This CDR3 has 15 amino acids. Looked up from germline, CDR1 is SGHRS and CDR2 is YFSETQ. Deletions cut 4 bases from V and 2 bases from J, with 14 bases between. CDR3 DNA sequence: TGCGCCAGCAGCCAGGGGAGGGGCGACACAGATACGCAGTATTTT. It yields the protein CASSQGRGDTDTQYF.

This clone was seen only a few times. The chain employs TRBV3-1 (or the pseudogene TRBV3-2) and TRBJ1-5; D is uncertain. The CDR3 covers 14 residues. Germline V gene data show CDR1 as LGHDT and CDR2 as YNNKEL (reference sequence). Trimming cost V 1 base and J 5 bases, with 9 bases left between them. CDR3 coding DNA: TGTGCCAGCAGCCAAGTAATGGGAGATCAGCCCCAGCATTTT. It specifies CASSQVMGDQPQHF.

The chain combines TRBV19 with TRBJ2-5, with 10 positions matching TRBD1. V lost 4 bases and J lost 5; bases outside the gene matches: 7. The germline gives CDR1 LNHDA, CDR2 SQIVND (reference sequence). This CDR3 comprises 15 residues. CDR3 sequence reads: CASSSGTGAYETQYF. The CDR3 region has the DNA TGTGCCAGTAGTAGCGGGACAGGGGCTTACGAGACCCAGTACTTC. Full variable domain (rest looked up from reference TRBV19 and TRBJ2-5): DGGITQSPKYLFRKEGQNVTLSCEQNLNHDAMYWYRQDPGQGLRLIYYSQIVNDFQKGDIAEGYSVSREKKESFPLTVTSAQKNPTAFYLCASSSGTGAYETQYFGPGTRLLVL.

The chain combines TRBV4-1 with TRBJ1-2; no definite D call. CDR1 is MGHRA, CDR2 YSYEKL, per germline. Trimming removed 2 bases from V and 7 bases from J, with 14 bases in between. The CDR3 has 14 residues. The CDR3 bases are TGCGCCAGCAGCCAACGCGAGGGTATTGGTGGCTACACCTTC. This encodes CASSQREGIGGYTF.

The chain is built from TRBV27 and TRBJ2-5; weak D call: TRBD1 (5 bases). The V gene's germline CDR1 is MNHEY and CDR2 SMNVEV (reference sequence). Trimming removed 0 bases from V and 7 bases from J, with 12 bases in between. The CDR3 loop spans 14 amino acids. The CDR3 sequence: CASSLSAGIGTQYF. CDR3 bases: TGTGCCAGCAGTTTATCGGCAGGGATAGGGACCCAGTACTTC.

This clone showed up just once. V usage is TRBV27 and J usage is TRBJ2-2; D gene ambiguous. Trimming pared 6 bases from V and 6 bases from J, leaving 14 bases between. Germline V gives CDR1 MNHEY, CDR2 SMNVEV (reference sequence). The CDR3 sequence is 14 residues long. The DNA of the CDR3 is TGTGCCAGCAGGACGCAGGTTGCGGCCGGGGAGCTGTTTTTT. Encoded protein: CASRTQVAAGELFF.

The chain links TRBV5-1 to TRBJ2-7; 10 bases line up with TRBD1. CDR3 length: 14 amino acids. J gave up 6 bases and V 3 bases, and 6 bases lay outside the gene matches. CDR1 is SGHRS and CDR2 is YFSETQ in the germline V gene. The CDR3 DNA reads TGCGCCAGCAGCTCGGACAGGGGGGATCTCGAGCAGTACTTC. It codes for CASSSDRGDLEQYF. The full variable domain, with the rest looked up from reference TRBV5-1 and TRBJ2-7, is KAGVTQTPRYLIKTRGQQVTLSCSPISGHRSVSWYQQTPGQGLQFLFEYFSETQRNKGNFPGRFSGRQFSNSRSEMNVSTLELGDSALYLCASSSDRGDLEQYFGPGTRLTVT.

A few counts support this clone. V gene TRBV28 combines with J gene TRBJ1-1, with D tentatively TRBD1 (6 bases). Trimming removed 6 bases at V and 6 bases at J, with 14 bases between. CDR1 is MDHEN and CDR2 is SYDVKM in the germline V gene. This CDR3 region has 13 residues. Here the CDR3 DNA reads TGTGCCAGCAGAATACAGGGAATCGCTGAAGCTTTCTTT. It specifies CASRIQGIAEAFF.

CDR3 loop: CASSQGMDRETQYF. The CDR3 bases are TGTGCCAGCAGCCAAGGAATGGATCGGGAGACCCAGTACTTC. The chain carries TRBV14 and TRBJ2-5; D uncertain. The CDR3 runs to 14 residues. The V gene lost 1 base and the J gene lost 5 bases, with 11 bases spanning the gap. CDR1 is SGHDN, CDR2 FVKESK, per germline.

This clone was detected a few times. The chain uses TRBV6-1 and TRBJ1-2; D is unresolved. Per germline, CDR1 MNHNS and CDR2 SASEGT. The length of the CDR3 is 16 residues. V was cut by 0 bases and J by 2 bases, with 13 bases left in between. The CDR3 DNA reads as TGTGCCAGCAGTGAAGCTTGGTCCGGCCCCAACTATGGCTACACCTTC. It yields the protein CASSEAWSGPNYGYTF.

V is TRBV7-2 and J is TRBJ1-5; D remains unclear. Deletions cut 4 bases from V and 3 bases from J, with 4 bases between. This CDR3 is 12 amino acids long. Germline V CDR1 and CDR2: SGHTA, FQGNSA. The CDR3 region is CASSSNNQPQHF. The CDR3 DNA is TGTGCCAGCAGCTCAAACAATCAGCCCCAGCATTTT. Drawing the rest from reference TRBV7-2 and TRBJ1-5, the complete variable domain is GAGVSQSPSNKVTEKGKDVELRCDPISGHTALYWYRQSLGQGLEFLIYFQGNSAPDKSGLPSDRFSAERTGGSVSTLTIQRTQQEDSAVYLCASSSNNQPQHFGDGTRLSIL.

This clone was recorded once. J is TRBJ1-1 and V is TRBV7-8; D perhaps matches TRBD1 (6 bases). V lost 4 bases to trimming and J lost 2 bases, with 17 bases between them. Germline V lookup: CDR1 SGHVS, CDR2 FQNEAQ. The CDR3 consists of 16 residues. CDR3 DNA: TGTGCCAGCAGCTCAGAGGACAGAAGATATAACACTGAAGCTTTCTTT. It specifies CASSSEDRRYNTEAFF. The entire variable domain, with the rest obtained from reference TRBV7-8 and TRBJ1-1, is as follows: GAGVSQSPRYKVAKRGQDVALRCDPISGHVSLFWYQQALGQGPEFLTYFQNEAQLDKSGLPSDRFFAERPEGSVSTLKIQRTQQEDSAVYLCASSSEDRRYNTEAFFGQGTRLTVV.

This clone was seen a single time. The chain recombines TRBV18 with TRBJ2-2, with D uncertain. CDR3 length: 13 residues. Between the trimmed V and J ends, which lost 6 bases and 2 bases, there was a span of 7 bases. CDR1 is KGHSH and CDR2 is LQKENI in the germline V gene. CDR3 bases: TGTGCCAGCTCCCGCGACAACACCGGGGAGCTGTTTTTT. Protein: CASSRDNTGELFF.